This TCR beta chain comes out of a study of shared clonotypes between healthy human individuals. Study-wide background: The study enrolled two women and three men aged 18 to 49.

Trimming cost V 4 bases and J 4 bases; bases outside gene matches: 4. Germline CDR1 MNHNS, CDR2 SASEGT. This CDR3 region has 14 residues. On this clone itself: The antigen is undetermined. This sample also contains other DNA sequences that code for the same CDR3.

TCRdb's copy holds only in-frame clones and misses some; the assay was immunoSEQ multiplex PCR. The table shows about 2 million clones, with around 95% occurring only once. The study's findings and limits: Larger richness was generally estimated for naive than memory subsets.

The sequence derives from a man between 18 and 35 years old in good health. Sequenced material: naive CD4+ T cells sorted from blood. As for subset: CD45RA+ positively selected. V and J are TRBV6-1 and TRBJ1-5, with TRBD1 matching over 7 bases. As DNA, the CDR3 is TGTGCCAGCAGTGTTTCAGGGGGTAATCAGCCCCAGCATTTT. Protein product: CASSVSGGNQPQHF.